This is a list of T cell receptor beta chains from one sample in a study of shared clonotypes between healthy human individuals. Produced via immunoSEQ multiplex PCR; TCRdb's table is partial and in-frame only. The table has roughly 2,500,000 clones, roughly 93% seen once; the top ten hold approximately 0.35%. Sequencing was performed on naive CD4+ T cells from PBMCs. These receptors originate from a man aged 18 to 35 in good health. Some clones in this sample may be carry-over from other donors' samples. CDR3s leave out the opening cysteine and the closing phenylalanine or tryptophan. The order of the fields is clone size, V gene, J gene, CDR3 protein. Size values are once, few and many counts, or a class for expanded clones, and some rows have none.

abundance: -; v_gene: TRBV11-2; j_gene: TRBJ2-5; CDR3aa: ASSSRAHSRGGETQY
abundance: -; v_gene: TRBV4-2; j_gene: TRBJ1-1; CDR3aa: ASSQVGPMNTEAF
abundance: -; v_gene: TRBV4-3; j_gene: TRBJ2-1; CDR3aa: ASSQTGRGDEQF
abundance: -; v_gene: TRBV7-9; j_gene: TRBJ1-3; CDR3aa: ASSTLATGTHSGNTIY
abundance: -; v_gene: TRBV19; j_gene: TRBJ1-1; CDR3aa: ASSPRGLGVTEAF
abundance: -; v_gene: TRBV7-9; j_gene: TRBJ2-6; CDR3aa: ASSLGGGRSGANVLT
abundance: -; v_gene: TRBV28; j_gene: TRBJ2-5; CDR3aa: ASLAEHVETQY
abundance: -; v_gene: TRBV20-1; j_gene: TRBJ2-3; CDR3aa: SANLRDTQY
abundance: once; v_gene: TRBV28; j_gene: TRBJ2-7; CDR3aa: ASSPRAGAGGEQY
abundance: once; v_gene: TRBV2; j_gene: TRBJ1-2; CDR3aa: ASRGRIYGYT
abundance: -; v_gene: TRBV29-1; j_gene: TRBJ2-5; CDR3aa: SAAQETQY
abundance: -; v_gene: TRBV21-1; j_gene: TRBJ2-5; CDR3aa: ASSREGRSQETQY
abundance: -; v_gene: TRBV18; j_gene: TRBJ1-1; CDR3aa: ASSSGQGATEAF
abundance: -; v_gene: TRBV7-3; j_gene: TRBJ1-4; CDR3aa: ASSTHSGTSAPTNEKLF
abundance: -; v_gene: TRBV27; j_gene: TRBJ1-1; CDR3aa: ASSLRAGTGPKAF
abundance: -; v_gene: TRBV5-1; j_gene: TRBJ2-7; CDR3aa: ASSLVPENEQY
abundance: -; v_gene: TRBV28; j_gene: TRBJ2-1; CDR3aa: ASSLLRGGSTYNEQF
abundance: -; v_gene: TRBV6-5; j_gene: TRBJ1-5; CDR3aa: ASRETEYSNQPQH
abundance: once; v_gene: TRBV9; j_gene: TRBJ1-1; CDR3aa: ASSVGQMNTEAF
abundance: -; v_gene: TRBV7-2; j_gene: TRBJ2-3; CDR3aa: ASSLAERGWSDTQY
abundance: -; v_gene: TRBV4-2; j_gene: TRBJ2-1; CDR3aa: ASASGLNEQF
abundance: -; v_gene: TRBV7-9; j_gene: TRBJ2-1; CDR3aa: ATTPLGGGGDEQF
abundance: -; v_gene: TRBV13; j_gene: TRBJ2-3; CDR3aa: ASSLETGGRTEDTQY
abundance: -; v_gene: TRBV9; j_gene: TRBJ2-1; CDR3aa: ASSSWLGLAEPGEQF